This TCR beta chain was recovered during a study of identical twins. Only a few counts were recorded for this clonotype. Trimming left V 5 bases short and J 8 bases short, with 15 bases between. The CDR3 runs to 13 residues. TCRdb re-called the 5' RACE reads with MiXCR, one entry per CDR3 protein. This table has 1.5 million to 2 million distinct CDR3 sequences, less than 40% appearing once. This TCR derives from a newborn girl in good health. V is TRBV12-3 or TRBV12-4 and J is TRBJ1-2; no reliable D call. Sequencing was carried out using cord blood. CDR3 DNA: TGTGCCAGCAGTCCCAAGGATGCGCGAGGCTACACCTTC. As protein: CASSPKDARGYTF.